The entry below describes one TCR beta chain. Then a second PCR, running roughly 7 to 11 cycles, was carried out with a sample-barcoded 5' primer and a J-beta primer mix. TCRdb re-called the 5' RACE reads through MiXCR, storing one row per CDR3 protein. Of about 800,000 distinct CDR3 sequences detected, roughly 25% appear once; the ten largest clones hold under 4.5%. These data come from a study of blood T cells in healthy people across ages. Per germline, CDR1 MNHEY and CDR2 SVGEGT. Losses at the gene ends were 7 bases for V and 2 bases for J; bases not matched to a gene: 13. The CDR3 runs 16 residues. Each sample used at least 6 million PBMCs. Extractions gave at least 5 micrograms of total RNA per sample. The same data also went into a second study, on T cells of mothers and their children. That paper states: The entire RNA extract went into cDNA synthesis at approximately 1.6 ug per 15 ul. The study obtained over 8.5 million TCR beta CDR3 reads per mother and some 3 million per child.

The rearrangement joins TRBV6-2 or TRBV6-3 to TRBJ2-5; 7 nucleotides match TRBD2. The origin of this receptor is a boy between 5 and 17 years old in good health. The material sequenced was blood. The CDR3: CASNKRGDYRQETQYF. CDR3 DNA: TGTGCCAGCAATAAACGGGGGGACTACCGACAAGAGACCCAGTACTTC.